What follows are 20 T cell receptor beta chains derived from one specimen sequenced in a study of T cells in localized non-small cell lung cancer. Generated by immunoSEQ multiplex PCR, the TCRdb table keeps only in-frame clones and is missing some. The sample has 45,000 or so clones, 90% to 95% seen once. Here the sequenced sample was PBMCs, taken before any cancer treatment. The receptors stem from a woman aged 40-69 years with stage II lung adenocarcinoma.

This clone was recorded only once. The J gene is TRBJ1-3, the V gene TRBV5-1; 7 nucleotides align to TRBD1. Per germline, CDR1 SGHRS and CDR2 YFSETQ. The ends lost 5 bases at V and 4 bases at J; junction bases unmatched: 9. This CDR3 has 15 amino acids. The CDR3 nucleotides are TGCGCCAGCAGTCCTTCGACAGGGACAGGAAACACCATATATTTT. Its translation: CASSPSTGTGNTIYF.

This clone was seen only a few times. The chain links TRBV27 to TRBJ2-7; 9 bases agree with TRBD1. This CDR3 has 12 residues. Per germline, CDR1 MNHEY and CDR2 SMNVEV (reference sequence). V was pared by 8 bases and J by 4 bases, with 3 bases of the junction left unmatched. CDR3 region: CASSGTGYEQYF. The CDR3 region has the DNA TGTGCCAGCTCGGGGACAGGGTACGAGCAGTACTTC.

The chain is built from TRBV9 and TRBJ2-2, with 8 bases lining up with TRBD1. The germline CDR1 and CDR2 sequences are SGDLS and YYNGEE. This CDR3 has 17 residues. V lost 3 bases to trimming and J lost 0 bases; unmatched junction nucleotides: 7. CDR3 sequence: CASSASQGAPNTGELFF. CDR3 bases: TGTGCCAGCAGCGCCTCCCAGGGGGCCCCGAACACCGGGGAGCTGTTTTTT.

The V and J genes are TRBV29-1 and TRBJ2-1, with a tentative D call TRBD2 (6 bases). The germline V gene has CDR1 SQVTM and CDR2 ANQGSEA. This CDR3 is 12 amino acids long. V was shortened by 4 bases and J by 8 bases, with 12 bases between the two germline ends. CDR3 sequence reads: CSVASGGDEQFF. The CDR3 DNA sequence: TGCAGCGTTGCGTCCGGCGGGGATGAGCAGTTCTTC.

V usage is TRBV28 and J usage is TRBJ2-5; weak D call: TRBD2 (6 bases). Germline assignment: CDR1 MDHEN and CDR2 SYDVKM. The CDR3 totals 17 residues. V was trimmed by 3 bases and J by 5 bases, leaving 22 bases between them. The CDR3 here is CASSLSKMWGVMETQYF. The CDR3 DNA reads as TGTGCCAGCAGTTTGTCTAAGATGTGGGGGGTAATGGAGACCCAGTACTTC.

The CDR3 DNA sequence: TGTGCCAGTAGGACAGACCTTCCCTACGAGCAGTACTTC. This codes for CASRTDLPYEQYF. The J gene is TRBJ2-7, the V gene TRBV2, with D maybe TRBD1 (6 bases). Germline CDR1 SNHLY, CDR2 FYNNEI. The CDR3 runs to 13 residues. The V end lost 9 bases, the J end lost 2 bases, and 14 bases lay between the germline ends.

The genes are TRBV4-1 and TRBJ2-7, with 7 bases matching TRBD1. The length of the CDR3 is 14 residues. With V trimmed by 4 bases and J by 3 bases, 6 bases remained unmatched. CDR1 MGHRA and CDR2 YSYEKL come from the germline V gene. Here the CDR3 DNA reads TGCGCCAGCAGCCTTTCCGGGACAGTCTACGAGCAGTACTTC. It encodes CASSLSGTVYEQYF.

V gene TRBV5-4 combines with J gene TRBJ2-5; D gene unclear. Looked up from germline, CDR1 is SGHNT and CDR2 is YYREEE (reference sequence). The V and J ends lost 2 bases and 5 bases respectively, with 10 bases between them. The length of the CDR3 is 13 residues. The DNA for the CDR3 is TGTGCCAGCAGCTTCTCTGTAAGGGAGACCCAGTACTTC. Its translation: CASSFSVRETQYF. Full variable domain (outside the CDR3, taken from reference TRBV5-4 and TRBJ2-5): ETGVTQSPTHLIKTRGQQVTLRCSSQSGHNTVSWYQQALGQGPQFIFQYYREEENGRGNFPPRFSGLQFPNYSSELNVNALELDDSALYLCASSFSVRETQYFGPGTRLLVL.

This chain links TRBV7-9 with TRBJ2-7; maybe TRBD1 (5 bases). The CDR3 spans 15 residues. Germline V gives CDR1 SEHNR, CDR2 FQNEAQ (reference sequence). V was pared by 5 bases and J by 1 base, with 15 bases between. The CDR3 reads CASSRFETASYEQYF. DNA of the CDR3: TGTGCCAGCAGCCGCTTCGAGACAGCTTCCTACGAGCAGTACTTC.

The chain uses TRBV7-9 and TRBJ1-1, with 8 nucleotides matching TRBD1. The CDR3 spans 14 residues. V was pared by 4 bases and J by 4 bases, with 5 bases of the junction left unmatched. CDR1 is SEHNR and CDR2 is FQNEAQ in the germline V gene (reference sequence). CDR3 loop: CASSSGQDVTEAFF. In DNA, the CDR3 is TGTGCCAGCAGCTCGGGACAGGATGTCACTGAAGCTTTCTTT.

V is TRBV19 and J is TRBJ1-6, with D possibly TRBD1 on 6 matching bases. CDR1 and CDR2 (germline): LNHDA, SQIVND (reference sequence). The CDR3 extends over 15 amino acids. The V end was cut by 2 bases, the J end by 3 bases, with 8 bases between. The CDR3 spells CASSISTGYNSPLHF. DNA of the CDR3: TGTGCCAGTAGTATATCGACAGGCTATAATTCACCCCTCCACTTT. Variable domain in full (rest from reference TRBV19 and TRBJ1-6): DGGITQSPKYLFRKEGQNVTLSCEQNLNHDAMYWYRQDPGQGLRLIYYSQIVNDFQKGDIAEGYSVSREKKESFPLTVTSAQKNPTAFYLCASSISTGYNSPLHFGNGTRLTVT.

The rearrangement uses TRBV2 and TRBJ1-2; the D gene is possibly TRBD1 (5 bases). The CDR3 has 13 residues. The V gene lost 6 bases and the J gene lost 4 bases, with 12 bases spanning the gap. Germline CDR1 reads SNHLY; CDR2 reads FYNNEI. The CDR3 spells CASRPDGGYGYTF. The CDR3 nucleotides are TGTGCCAGCAGGCCAGACGGGGGCTATGGCTACACCTTC. The whole variable domain, filled in from reference TRBV2 and TRBJ1-2, reads EPEVTQTPSHQVTQMGQEVILRCVPISNHLYFYWYRQILGQKVEFLVSFYNNEISEKSEIFDDQFSVERPDGSNFTLKIRSTKLEDSAMYFCASRPDGGYGYTFGSGTRLTVV.

The chain uses TRBV6-1 and TRBJ2-7; 7 nucleotides line up with TRBD1. CDR1 is MNHNS, CDR2 SASEGT, per germline. The length of the CDR3 is 15 residues. V trimming: 4 bases; J trimming: 2 bases; junction bases outside the gene matches: 8. The CDR3 bases are TGTGCCAGCAGTGGACGGACAGGTACACCCTACGAGCAGTACTTC. Translating it yields CASSGRTGTPYEQYF.

The chain couples TRBV4-1 to TRBJ2-7, with D perhaps TRBD1 (6 bases). Germline V CDR1 and CDR2: MGHRA, YSYEKL. Trimming left V 1 base short and J 3 bases short, with 13 bases between. The CDR3 is 15 residues long. The CDR3 nucleotides are TGCGCCAGCAGCCAAGTCGAGGGACAAGGCTACGAGCAGTACTTC. It is translated as CASSQVEGQGYEQYF.

The table lists this clone with a few counts. This chain connects TRBV27 to TRBJ1-2, with 8 bases aligning to TRBD1. Germline V gene data show CDR1 as MNHEY and CDR2 as SMNVEV (reference sequence). Trimming at V came to 4 bases and at J to 2 bases, leaving 6 bases not matched to a gene. The CDR3 extends over 15 amino acids. As DNA, the CDR3 is TGTGCCAGCAGTTCGCAGGGGGCAGGAAACTATGGCTACACCTTC. Its protein is CASSSQGAGNYGYTF.

The chain links TRBV11-3 to TRBJ2-5; perhaps TRBD2 as D (6 bases). There are 14 residues in the CDR3. Germline lookup yields CDR1 SGHNT and CDR2 YENEEA. V gave up 3 bases and J gave up 2 bases, with 10 bases separating them. CDR3 sequence: CASSLGGPQETQYF. CDR3 sequence (DNA): TGTGCCAGCAGCTTGGGGGGTCCGCAAGAGACCCAGTACTTC.

The rearrangement joins TRBV7-9 to TRBJ1-4; TRBD1 aligns across 8 bases. The CDR3 runs to 14 residues. CDR1 SEHNR and CDR2 FQNEAQ come from the germline V gene (reference sequence). V trimming: 5 bases; J trimming: 2 bases; junction bases outside the gene matches: 1. The chain's CDR3 is CASSPGGTNEKLFF. The CDR3 coding sequence is TGTGCCAGCAGCCCAGGGGGCACTAATGAAAAACTGTTTTTT.

The chain recombines TRBV19 with TRBJ2-7, with 7 positions matching TRBD2. After removal of 7 bases from V and 4 bases from J, the junction contained 13 bases not matched to a gene. The germline CDR1 and CDR2 sequences are LNHDA and SQIVND (reference sequence). The CDR3 extends over 15 amino acids. This CDR3 reads CASTSAIGSGYEQYF. The DNA for the CDR3 is TGTGCCAGTACCTCCGCTATCGGTAGCGGGTACGAGCAGTACTTC.

This sequence joins TRBV19 and TRBJ1-2, with TRBD1 matching over 7 bases. Germline V gene lookup returns CDR1 LNHDA and CDR2 SQIVND (reference sequence). The J segment lost 2 bases and the V segment lost 10 bases, leaving 7 bases of the junction unmatched. The CDR3 is 13 residues long. The CDR3: CATSPGGNYGYTF. The CDR3 nucleotides read TGTGCCACTAGCCCAGGGGGGAACTATGGCTACACCTTC.

The chain recombines TRBV5-6 with TRBJ2-1, with unresolved D. The CDR3 has 14 residues. Germline V CDR1 and CDR2: SGHDT, YYEEEE. V was clipped by 4 bases and J by 2 bases, with 10 bases between them. CDR3 nucleotide sequence: TGTGCCAGCAGCCTCCCCTTGCCCTACAATGAGCAGTTCTTC. It is translated as CASSLPLPYNEQFF.